Below are 17 T cell receptor beta chains sequenced from a single sample in a study of blood T cell repertoires in COVID-19. Data came from immunoSEQ multiplex PCR; TCRdb stores just in-frame clones and leaves some out. Found here are some 250,000 clones, nearly 90% of them singletons; the top ten hold 0.65% to 0.95%. Sequenced sample: peripheral blood. The receptors shown here come from a woman aged 30 to 39 with acute or convalescent COVID-19.

This clone was detected once. V usage is TRBV11-3 and J usage is TRBJ1-4; maybe TRBD1 (6 bases). There are 16 residues in the CDR3. Between the trimmed V and J ends, which lost 5 bases and 4 bases, there was a span of 17 bases. Germline CDR1 reads SGHNT; CDR2 reads YENEEA. This chain's CDR3 is CASSDNRAPFNEKLFF. The CDR3 coding sequence is TGTGCCAGCAGCGACAACAGGGCCCCATTTAATGAAAAACTGTTTTTT.

The gene calls are TRBV7-2 and TRBJ2-2, with a possible D match to TRBD2 (6 bases). V was clipped by 6 bases and J by 7 bases, with 18 bases between them. The CDR3 length is 15 residues. CDR1 is SGHTA and CDR2 is FQGNSA in the germline V gene. Here the CDR3 DNA reads TGTGCCAGCAGGGGGGGAGGCTCTACGAACGGGGAGCTGTTTTTT. Translation gives CASRGGGSTNGELFF.

The chain joins TRBV4-1 to TRBJ2-1, with D tentatively TRBD2 (6 bases). V lost 3 bases and J lost 6, with 9 bases in between. From germline, CDR1 is MGHRA and CDR2 YSYEKL. The CDR3 is made up of 13 amino acids. The CDR3 bases are TGCGCCAGCAGCCACGGAGGGTCCAATGAGCAGTTCTTC. Residues: CASSHGGSNEQFF.

The CDR3 loop reads CASSPDRGNEQYF. The CDR3 DNA sequence: TGCGCCAGCAGCCCGGACAGGGGCAACGAGCAGTACTTC. The chain combines TRBV5-1 with TRBJ2-7, with 9 bases that match TRBD1. Trimming took 4 bases from V and 5 from J; bases not matched to a gene: 4. The CDR3 is made up of 13 amino acids. CDR1 and CDR2 (germline): SGHRS, YFSETQ.

The chain joins TRBV9 to TRBJ2-5; maybe TRBD1 (5 bases). The CDR3 is made up of 14 amino acids. CDR1 is SGDLS and CDR2 is YYNGEE in the germline V gene. Trimming pared 0 bases from V and 5 bases from J, leaving 11 bases between. DNA of the CDR3: TGTGCCAGCAGCGTAGCGCTCAGGGCCGAGACCCAGTACTTC. It encodes CASSVALRAETQYF.

The genes are TRBV6-5 and TRBJ1-6; maybe TRBD1 (6 bases). Between the trimmed V and J ends, which lost 4 bases and 0 bases, there was a span of 10 bases. The CDR3 extends over 16 amino acids. Germline values: CDR1 MNHEY, CDR2 SVGAGI. CDR3 region: CASSFRGSSYNSPLHF. CDR3 nucleotides: TGTGCCAGCAGTTTCAGGGGTAGCTCCTATAATTCACCCCTCCACTTT.

The chain uses TRBV14 and TRBJ1-4; no reliable D call. The V end was cut by 0 bases, the J end by 6 bases, with 8 bases between. This CDR3 contains 14 residues. Germline V lookup: CDR1 SGHDN, CDR2 FVKESK. Written as DNA, the CDR3 is TGTGCCAGCAGCCAAGATCGGGTGGATGAAAAACTGTTTTTT. Translation: CASSQDRVDEKLFF.

This clone was detected only once. The germline gene is not matched at one end of the junction; a read error may be the cause. The chain has TRBV11-3 and TRBJ2-7, with D possibly matching TRBD1 (5 bases). The CDR3 contains 15 residues. From germline, CDR1 is SGHNT and CDR2 YENEEA. CDR3 nucleotide sequence: TGTGCCAGCAGCTTAGGAGACAGCGACTCCTCCGAGCAGTACTTC. Its translation: CASSLGDSDSSEQYF.

The chain recombines TRBV5-5 with TRBJ2-2, with 10 bases aligning to TRBD1. In germline, CDR1 is SGHKS, CDR2 YYEKEE (reference sequence). The trim removed 0 bases at V and 2 bases at J, leaving 10 bases unmatched. The length of the CDR3 is 19 residues. CDR3 protein: CASSLGTADRGANTGELFF. The DNA for the CDR3 is TGTGCCAGCAGCTTGGGGACTGCGGACAGGGGGGCCAACACCGGGGAGCTGTTTTTT.

This clone was found once. The V and J genes are TRBV5-4 and TRBJ2-7; D gene unclear. V was trimmed by 4 bases and J by 0 bases, leaving 14 bases between them. The CDR3 totals 15 residues. Germline CDR1 is SGHNT and CDR2 is YYREEE (reference sequence). CDR3 in DNA: TGTGCCAGCAGCCTCGCCCAGCGCGACTCCTACGAGCAGTACTTC. The encoded protein is CASSLAQRDSYEQYF. Supplemented by reference TRBV5-4 and TRBJ2-7, the full variable domain reads ETGVTQSPTHLIKTRGQQVTLRCSSQSGHNTVSWYQQALGQGPQFIFQYYREEENGRGNFPPRFSGLQFPNYSSELNVNALELDDSALYLCASSLAQRDSYEQYFGPGTRLTVT.

The V and J genes are TRBV5-1 and TRBJ2-1, with D possibly TRBD2 on 6 matching bases. Looked up from germline, CDR1 is SGHRS and CDR2 is YFSETQ. The CDR3 is 13 residues long. V lost 7 bases to trimming and J lost 3 bases, with 11 bases between them. The CDR3 loop is CASSKEGYNEQFF. The CDR3 DNA sequence: TGCGCCAGCTCCAAGGAGGGCTACAATGAGCAGTTCTTC.

This chain connects TRBV11-2 to TRBJ2-1; 10 nucleotides align to TRBD2. This CDR3 has 14 amino acids. V was clipped by 6 bases and J by 13 bases; unmatched bases: 12. Germline values: CDR1 SGHAT, CDR2 FQNNGV. CDR3 protein: CASSPTPSGSSQFF. CDR3 bases: TGTGCCAGCAGTCCGACCCCTAGCGGGAGTAGCCAGTTCTTC.

The chain joins TRBV4-1 to TRBJ2-2; the match to TRBD1 covers 9 bases. CDR1 MGHRA and CDR2 YSYEKL come from the germline V gene. The V segment lost 4 bases and the J segment 5 bases; nucleotides outside the gene matches: 5. This CDR3 comprises 15 residues. The CDR3 DNA sequence: TGCGCCAGCAGCCCGCCGGGACAGGGAACCGGGGAGCTGTTTTTT. It yields the protein CASSPPGQGTGELFF.

This chain connects TRBV10-1 to TRBJ2-3, with 11 bases that match TRBD2. The CDR3 runs 17 residues. CDR1 and CDR2 (germline): WNHNN, SYGVQD (reference sequence). The V and J ends lost 2 bases and 2 bases, in that order; junction bases with no gene match: 6. CDR3 in amino acids: CASSENVAGGSTDTQYF. In DNA, the CDR3 is TGCGCCAGCAGTGAGAATGTAGCGGGAGGGTCCACAGATACGCAGTATTTT.

This sequence joins TRBV5-8 and TRBJ1-1; maybe TRBD1 (5 bases). The length of the CDR3 is 13 residues. The V and J ends lost 4 bases and 4 bases respectively, with 11 bases between them. Germline V gene lookup returns CDR1 SGHTS and CDR2 YDEGEE. The CDR3 nucleotides read TGTGCCAGCAGCCGGACACTTTTCACTGAAGCTTTCTTT. It codes for CASSRTLFTEAFF.

The chain uses TRBV9 and TRBJ2-3; maybe TRBD2 (6 bases). The CDR3 sequence is 15 residues long. The V gene lost 6 bases and the J gene lost 4 bases, with 18 bases spanning the gap. Germline V gene lookup returns CDR1 SGDLS and CDR2 YYNGEE. Written as DNA, the CDR3 is TGTGCCAGCACCCAATTCCCGGGAGCCGCAGATACGCAGTATTTT. This sequence encodes CASTQFPGAADTQYF.

On this clone: One junction end does not reproduce the germline sequence, and a read error may be involved. The chain recombines TRBV7-7 with TRBJ1-5; no clear D gene. The CDR3 has 14 amino acids. Germline loops: CDR1 SSHAT, CDR2 FNYEAQ (reference sequence). CDR3: CASSLNPWSQPQHF. DNA for the CDR3: TGTGCTAGCAGCTTAAATCCATGGAGTCAGCCCCAGCATTTT.